Listed here are 19 T cell receptor beta chains from one sample, sequenced in a study of T cell responses to AZD1222 COVID-19 vaccine. Measured with immunoSEQ multiplex PCR; TCRdb has only the in-frame clones, and not every one. Of approximately 110,000 clones in the sample, roughly 90% were seen once. This sample comprised peripheral blood, obtained on day 0 of AZD1222 vaccination. The receptor set was obtained from an adult in good health.

The rearrangement joins TRBV12-3 or TRBV12-4 to TRBJ1-2; D is undetermined. V was clipped by 4 bases and J by 6 bases, with 12 bases between them. The CDR3 sequence is 13 residues long. Here the CDR3 reads CASSYSRTDGYTF. The DNA for the CDR3 is TGTGCCAGCAGTTATTCCCGGACGGATGGCTACACCTTC.

This clone was found a few times. V is TRBV10-2 and J is TRBJ1-1; unclear D gene. Trimming removed 2 bases at V and 8 bases at J, with 9 bases between. The germline V gene has CDR1 WSHSY and CDR2 SAAADI. The CDR3 length is 12 residues. The CDR3 DNA reads TGCGCCAGCAGTGAGCCGCACGGGGAAGCTTTCTTT. Translation: CASSEPHGEAFF.

The rearrangement uses TRBV4-1 and TRBJ2-3; unclear D gene. The V gene lost 2 bases and the J gene lost 9 bases, with 9 bases spanning the gap. Germline CDR1 and CDR2: MGHRA and YSYEKL. This CDR3 region has 12 residues. The CDR3 here is CASSQKGSTQYF. In DNA, the CDR3 is TGCGCCAGCAGCCAAAAGGGTAGCACGCAGTATTTT.

In this sample, this clone turned up once. V and J are TRBV28 and TRBJ2-2; 11 nucleotides line up with TRBD2. Germline lookup yields CDR1 MDHEN and CDR2 SYDVKM. The CDR3 contains 16 residues. Trimming cost V 2 bases and J 9 bases; bases outside gene matches: 8. The CDR3 protein is CASSLITSGRGRELFF. In DNA, the CDR3 is TGTGCCAGCAGTTTAATTACTAGCGGGAGAGGCCGGGAGCTGTTTTTT.

The rearrangement uses TRBV6-1 and TRBJ2-1, with TRBD2 matching over 13 bases. The CDR3 extends over 19 amino acids. The germline V gene has CDR1 MNHNS and CDR2 SASEGT. Germline trimming cut 6 bases from V and 5 bases from J; bases unmatched to any gene: 16. In nucleotides, the CDR3 is TGTGCCAGCAGAGAACAGGGGGGACTAGCGGGGCTACTGAACAATGAGCAGTTCTTC. Residues: CASREQGGLAGLLNNEQFF.

The CDR3 bases are TGTGCCAGCAGCAAACAGGGAGGGGGTGACACTGAAGCTTTCTTT. It codes for CASSKQGGGDTEAFF. The V call is TRBV27, the J call TRBJ1-1; D possibly corresponds to TRBD1 (6 bases). CDR1 is MNHEY, CDR2 SMNVEV, per germline (reference sequence). Trimming took 6 bases from V and 3 from J, leaving 17 bases between them. This CDR3 comprises 15 residues.

The rearrangement joins TRBV18 to TRBJ1-6, with a tentative D call TRBD1 (6 bases). Germline CDR1 and CDR2: KGHSH and LQKENI. This CDR3 is built from 14 residues. V lost 6 bases and J 7 bases, leaving 13 bases between the germline ends. The CDR3 reads CASSQGTLNSPLHF. The CDR3 DNA reads as TGTGCCAGCTCGCAAGGGACACTAAATTCACCCCTCCACTTT.

The gene calls are TRBV5-1 and TRBJ1-4, with 9 bases that match TRBD1. Germline values: CDR1 SGHRS, CDR2 YFSETQ. CDR3 length: 14 residues. V was pared by 3 bases and J by 12 bases, with 9 bases of the junction left unmatched. CDR3 bases: TGCGCCAGCAGCTCACAGGGGGCTGAATCGGAACTGTTTTTT. The encoded protein is CASSSQGAESELFF.

The rearrangement joins TRBV15 to TRBJ2-7; D is perhaps TRBD1 or TRBD2 (5 bases each). The CDR3 totals 15 residues. Germline CDR1 LNHNV, CDR2 YYDKDF (reference sequence). The ends were cut back, 2 bases at V and 12 bases at J, with 23 bases in the middle. This CDR3 reads CATSRYGAALNNLYF. The CDR3 DNA follows: TGTGCCACCAGCAGATACGGGGCAGCCCTTAACAATCTGTACTTC.

The chain uses TRBV5-1 and TRBJ2-5; D may be TRBD1 (7 bases). Per germline, CDR1 SGHRS and CDR2 YFSETQ. Trimming took 0 bases from V and 4 from J, leaving 16 bases between them. The CDR3 length is 16 residues. The CDR3 region is CASSLEVAGGLETQYF. The CDR3 nucleotides are TGCGCCAGCAGCTTGGAGGTAGCAGGGGGGCTAGAGACCCAGTACTTC. The full variable domain, in which reference TRBV5-1 and TRBJ2-5 provide the parts outside the CDR3, is KAGVTQTPRYLIKTRGQQVTLSCSPISGHRSVSWYQQTPGQGLQFLFEYFSETQRNKGNFPGRFSGRQFSNSRSEMNVSTLELGDSALYLCASSLEVAGGLETQYFGPGTRLLVL.

This clone was recorded once. The rearrangement joins TRBV11-3 to TRBJ1-5, with D maybe TRBD1 (5 bases). Germline loops: CDR1 SGHNT, CDR2 YENEEA. The CDR3 sequence is 16 residues long. Trimming left V 5 bases short and J 4 bases short, with 18 bases between. The CDR3, as DNA: TGTGCCAGCAGCGCCGGGACGGCCGGTGGTAATCAGCCCCAGCATTTT. Its translation is CASSAGTAGGNQPQHF.

Concerning this clone: The limits of the CDR3 on the DNA are not certain, so only TCRdb's listed CDR3 is given. The chain uses TRBV21-1 and TRBJ1-2; TRBD1 was called by the table and not checked on the DNA. TRBV21-1 is listed as a pseudogene. The CDR3 comprises 18 residues, both ends counted. The CDR3 reads CASSNFAFGAITQGHYTF.

The rearrangement links TRBV9 to TRBJ2-3, with D unresolved. Between the trimmed V and J ends, which lost 0 bases and 3 bases, there was a span of 11 bases. CDR3 length equals 15 residues. Germline CDR1 reads SGDLS; CDR2 reads YYNGEE. The CDR3 nucleotides are TGTGCCAGCAGCGTAGTTGGTGAGGTAACAGATACGCAGTATTTT. Its translation is CASSVVGEVTDTQYF. Together with reference TRBV9 and TRBJ2-3, the CDR3 gives the full variable domain: DSGVTQTPKHLITATGQRVTLRCSPRSGDLSVYWYQQSLDQGLQFLIQYYNGEERAKGNILERFSAQQFPDLHSELNLSSLELGDSALYFCASSVVGEVTDTQYFGPGTRLTVL.

This clone was counted between two and nine times. CDR3 bases: TGTGCCAGCAGCGGGACAGGGGGCCGTTCACCCCTCCACTTT. Protein sequence: CASSGTGGRSPLHF. V usage is TRBV5-8 and J usage is TRBJ1-6, with 12 bases lining up with TRBD1. V dropped 4 bases and J dropped 9; count of bases not matched to a gene: 2. The CDR3 is made up of 14 amino acids. From germline, CDR1 is SGHTS and CDR2 YDEGEE.

This sequence joins TRBV11-3 and TRBJ1-1; 8 nucleotides align to TRBD1. CDR3 length: 13 residues. The ends lost 2 bases at V and 6 bases at J; junction bases unmatched: 2. In germline, CDR1 is SGHNT, CDR2 YENEEA. Here the CDR3 DNA reads TGTGCCAGCAGCTTAAACAGGGGGTCTGAAGCTTTCTTT. This translates into CASSLNRGSEAFF.

This clone was seen once. The rearrangement joins TRBV5-5 to TRBJ1-2; possible D gene TRBD1, 5 bases. The CDR3 loop spans 16 amino acids. V lost 0 bases and J lost 0, with 12 bases in between. Germline V gene data show CDR1 as SGHKS and CDR2 as YYEKEE (reference sequence). CDR3 amino acids: CASSLGGLVTNYGYTF. In DNA, the CDR3 is TGTGCCAGCAGCTTGGGGGGGTTGGTAACTAACTATGGCTACACCTTC. The full variable domain, with the rest looked up from reference TRBV5-5 and TRBJ1-2, is DAGVTQSPTHLIKTRGQQVTLRCSPISGHKSVSWYQQVLGQGPQFIFQYYEKEERGRGNFPDRFSARQFPNYSSELNVNALLLGDSALYLCASSLGGLVTNYGYTFGSGTRLTVV.

This chain uses TRBV9 with TRBJ1-6, with unresolved D. The ends were cut back, 1 base at V and 10 bases at J, with 6 bases in the middle. In germline, CDR1 is SGDLS, CDR2 YYNGEE. This CDR3 region has 12 residues. CDR3 DNA sequence: TGTGCCAGCAGCGTACTAGGATCACCCCTCCACTTT. It codes for CASSVLGSPLHF. Filled out from reference TRBV9 and TRBJ1-6, the complete variable domain reads DSGVTQTPKHLITATGQRVTLRCSPRSGDLSVYWYQQSLDQGLQFLIQYYNGEERAKGNILERFSAQQFPDLHSELNLSSLELGDSALYFCASSVLGSPLHFGNGTRLTVT.

This sequence joins TRBV27 and TRBJ1-2; TRBD1 is a possible D gene (5 bases). Trimming took 5 bases from V and 8 from J, leaving 21 bases between them. There are 15 residues in the CDR3. The germline V gene has CDR1 MNHEY and CDR2 SMNVEV (reference sequence). The CDR3 nucleotides are TGTGCCAGCAGTCCCTCCGGGCAGGGAATCCGCGGCTACACCTTC. This codes for CASSPSGQGIRGYTF.

The rearrangement joins TRBV7-8 to TRBJ1-2; 7 positions agree with TRBD1. Germline CDR1 is SGHVS and CDR2 is FQNEAQ. The CDR3 totals 13 residues. Unmatched junction bases numbered 2, after V lost 3 bases and J lost 4 bases. CDR3 bases: TGTGCCAGCAGCTTGGGGACAGTCTATGGCTACACCTTC. Translated, it gives CASSLGTVYGYTF.